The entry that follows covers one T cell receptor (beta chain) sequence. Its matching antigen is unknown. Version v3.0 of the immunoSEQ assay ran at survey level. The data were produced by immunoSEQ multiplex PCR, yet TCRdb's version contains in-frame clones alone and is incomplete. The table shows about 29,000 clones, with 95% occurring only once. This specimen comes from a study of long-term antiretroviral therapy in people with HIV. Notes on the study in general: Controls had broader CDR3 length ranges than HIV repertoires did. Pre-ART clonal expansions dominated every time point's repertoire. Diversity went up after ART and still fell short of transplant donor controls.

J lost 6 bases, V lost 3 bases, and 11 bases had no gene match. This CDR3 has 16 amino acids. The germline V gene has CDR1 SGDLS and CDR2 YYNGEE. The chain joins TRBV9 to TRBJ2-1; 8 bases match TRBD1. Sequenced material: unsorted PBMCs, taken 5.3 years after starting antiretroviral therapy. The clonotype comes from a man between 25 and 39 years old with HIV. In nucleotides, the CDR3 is TGTGCCAGCAGCGCCCTTCGACAGGGGCTTGGCAATGAGCAGTTCTTC. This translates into CASSALRQGLGNEQFF.